A selection of T cell receptor beta chains follows, all from one sample in a study of blood T cell repertoires in COVID-19. Data came from immunoSEQ multiplex PCR; TCRdb stores just in-frame clones and leaves some out. The sample holds roughly 160,000 clones, over 70% seen once. Sequencing was carried out using PBMCs or T cells enriched from blood (not recorded which). The source is a woman between 35 and 50 years old with acute COVID-19. Both conserved end residues are part of each CDR3. A D gene is named only where the DNA matches it firmly. Clone size, where shown, is once, few, many, or a class for clones that have expanded.

TRBV7-2	TRBD2	TRBJ2-5	once	CASSLGGLAGLETQYF	TGTGCCAGCAGCCTAGGGGGACTAGCGGGATTAGAGACCCAGTACTTC
TRBV12-3/TRBV12-4	NA	TRBJ2-2	once	CASSFYPGELFF	TGTGCCAGCAGTTTTTATCCCGGGGAGCTGTTTTTT
TRBV18	TRBD1	TRBJ1-1	NA	CASSQNRGHTEAFF	TGTGCCAGCTCCCAGAACAGGGGGCATACTGAAGCTTTCTTT
TRBV10-3	NA	TRBJ1-1	few	CAIRENGRLNTEAFF	TGTGCCATCAGGGAAAACGGGAGATTGAACACTGAAGCTTTCTTT
TRBV2	NA	TRBJ2-3	NA	CASSGGQRRTDTQYF	TGTGCCAGCAGCGGGGGACAGCGCCGCACAGATACGCAGTATTTT
TRBV7-6	NA	TRBJ2-3	NA	CASSLPGGLRTDTQYF	TGTGCCAGCAGCTTACCCGGAGGTCTAAGGACAGATACGCAGTATTTT
TRBV7-2	TRBD2	TRBJ2-2	NA	CASSFRTGGSTGELFF	TGTGCCAGCAGCTTTCGAACGGGAGGTAGCACCGGGGAGCTGTTTTTT
TRBV9	NA	TRBJ2-5	NA	CASSVVSDQETQYF	TGTGCCAGCAGCGTAGTTAGTGACCAAGAGACCCAGTACTTC
TRBV5-6	TRBD1	TRBJ1-5	NA	CASSSGTGGNQPQHF	TGTGCCAGCAGCTCCGGGACAGGGGGCAATCAGCCCCAGCATTTT
TRBV21-1	NA	TRBJ1-3	NA	CASSSHRAPRDTIYF	TGTGCCAGCAGCTCCCACAGGGCCCCCCGGGACACCATATATTTT
TRBV6-5	NA	TRBJ1-3	NA	CASTLAGGPGNTIYF	TGTGCCAGCACCCTAGCGGGGGGGCCTGGAAACACCATATATTTT
TRBV2	TRBD1	TRBJ1-1	NA	CASSELQGELPGDTEAFF	TGTGCCAGCAGTGAGTTACAGGGGGAACTCCCGGGGGACACTGAAGCTTTCTTT
TRBV21-1	NA	TRBJ2-7	NA	CASSKGTWLLEQYF	TGTGCCAGCAGCAAAGGGACATGGCTTCTGGAGCAGTACTTC
TRBV7-8	NA	TRBJ2-3	NA	CASSPGGGTDTQYF	TGTGCCAGCAGCCCTGGTGGAGGCACAGATACGCAGTATTTT
TRBV24-1	TRBD1	TRBJ2-2	NA	CATSDPGGAGTGELFF	TGTGCCACCAGTGACCCAGGGGGCGCCGGCACCGGGGAGCTGTTTTTT
TRBV6-5	TRBD1	TRBJ1-5	NA	CASTPGQGLYQPQHF	TGTGCCAGCACTCCGGGACAGGGTCTATATCAGCCCCAGCATTTT
TRBV6-5	NA	TRBJ1-2	NA	CASSRQPGTGGYTF	TGTGCCAGCAGTCGGCAGCCCGGGACTGGGGGCTACACCTTC
TRBV19	NA	TRBJ2-2	NA	CASSIGFGGGELFF	TGTGCCAGTAGTATTGGATTCGGGGGAGGGGAGCTGTTTTTT
TRBV5-1	TRBD1	TRBJ1-1	NA	CASSSLGQGPNTEAFF	TGCGCCAGCAGCTCCTTAGGACAGGGCCCGAACACTGAAGCTTTCTTT
TRBV12-3/TRBV12-4	NA	TRBJ1-2	NA	CASGLGTDLSYTF	TGTGCCAGCGGCCTAGGGACTGATCTCAGCTACACCTTC
TRBV6-5	NA	TRBJ1-1	NA	CASSYSMSGTEAFF	TGTGCCAGCAGTTACTCGATGAGCGGGACTGAAGCTTTCTTT
TRBV27	NA	TRBJ1-2	NA	CASSLAPDSHGYTF	TGTGCCAGCAGTTTAGCCCCGGACAGTCATGGCTACACCTTC
TRBV4-1	TRBD1	TRBJ1-1	NA	CASSQTRDRGLDTEAFF	TGCGCCAGCAGCCAAACCCGGGACAGGGGACTAGACACTGAAGCTTTCTTT
TRBV9	NA	TRBJ1-2	NA	CASSVGAGGYTF	TGTGCCAGCAGCGTAGGAGCGGGTGGCTACACCTTC
TRBV5-1	TRBD2	TRBJ2-1	few	CASSLAGEAHEQFF	TGCGCCAGCAGCTTAGCGGGAGAAGCCCATGAGCAGTTCTTC
TRBV5-5	NA	TRBJ1-1	NA	CASSLEPGAAFF	TGTGCCAGCAGCTTGGAACCTGGGGCAGCTTTCTTT